These T cell receptor beta chains were read from a single sample in a study of cytomegalovirus exposure and HLA in healthy donors. TCRdb's table, derived via immunoSEQ multiplex PCR, lists solely in-frame clones and lacks some. The table has over 100,000 clones, approximately 82% seen once. Sample: PBMCs. These receptors originate from a man between 35 and 55 years old in good health and CMV-seronegative. Both conserved end residues are part of each CDR3. The D gene is left open where the match is weak. Size is stated for part of the rows, as once, few or many counts, or as a class when the clone is expanded.

TRBD1,.,TRBJ1-1,TRBV2,CASRQGRNTEAFF,TGTGCCAGCAGACAGGGGAGGAACACTGAAGCTTTCTTT
TRBD2,.,TRBJ2-2,TRBV4-1,CASSLASGTGELFF,TGCGCCAGCTCACTAGCGTCAGGGACCGGGGAGCTGTTTTTT
.,once,TRBJ2-1,TRBV19,CASSIDPGRSYNEQFF,TGTGCCAGTAGTATAGACCCAGGGAGGTCCTACAATGAGCAGTTCTTC
TRBD1,.,TRBJ1-5,TRBV5-1,CASSPGTGNQPQHF,TGCGCCAGCAGCCCCGGGACAGGTAATCAGCCCCAGCATTTT
.,.,TRBJ2-2,TRBV11-3,CASSPQGNGGELFF,TGTGCCAGCAGCCCCCAGGGTAACGGCGGGGAGCTGTTTTTT
.,.,TRBJ2-1,TRBV10-3,CAISELSEVWDEQFF,TGTGCCATCAGTGAGTTGTCTGAGGTATGGGATGAGCAGTTCTTC
.,.,TRBJ1-5,TRBV5-4,CASSRGLDNQPQHF,TGTGCCAGCAGCCGGGGACTCGACAATCAGCCCCAGCATTTT
.,.,TRBJ2-7,TRBV10-3,CAITSGRDWVSEQYF,TGTGCCATCACCTCAGGTCGGGACTGGGTCTCCGAGCAGTACTTC
TRBD2,.,TRBJ2-1,TRBV6-1,CASSENAGDLLKQFF,TGTGCCAGCAGTGAAAATGCGGGAGATCTCCTTAAGCAGTTCTTC
.,.,TRBJ1-3,TRBV18,CASSPYGGISSGNTIYF,TGTGCCAGCTCACCATACGGGGGGATCAGCTCTGGAAACACCATATATTTT
TRBD2,.,TRBJ2-1,TRBV5-1,CASSSSGLAGGRLYNEQFF,TGCGCCAGCAGCTCTAGCGGACTAGCGGGAGGGCGCTTGTACAATGAGCAGTTCTTC
.,.,TRBJ2-3,TRBV6-5,CASSVLGNPTDTQYF,TGTGCCAGCAGTGTACTAGGAAACCCCACAGATACGCAGTATTTT
.,.,TRBJ2-3,TRBV5-6,CASSLLRDTSATDTQYF,TGTGCCAGCAGCTTGTTAAGGGACACTTCAGCGACAGATACGCAGTATTTT
TRBD1,.,TRBJ2-7,TRBV12-5,CASGLTGTGTYEQYF,TGTGCTAGTGGTTTGACCGGGACAGGGACCTACGAGCAGTACTTC
.,.,TRBJ2-1,TRBV5-1,CASSLPSSYNEQFF,TGCGCCAGCAGCTTGCCTAGCTCCTACAATGAGCAGTTCTTC
.,.,TRBJ1-1,TRBV5-1,CASSSSTGLNTEAFF,TGCGCCAGCAGCTCATCGACAGGACTGAACACTGAAGCTTTCTTT
.,.,TRBJ2-7,TRBV27,CASTGLRGMGYEQYF,TGTGCCAGCACGGGCCTGAGGGGGATGGGCTACGAGCAGTACTTC
.,.,TRBJ2-1,TRBV27,CASSLSRGNNEQFF,TGTGCCAGCAGTTTATCCAGGGGCAACAATGAGCAGTTCTTC
.,.,TRBJ1-2,TRBV5-1,CASSLGGGHAYGYTF,TGCGCCAGCAGCTTGGGAGGTGGACACGCCTATGGCTACACCTTC
TRBD2,.,TRBJ2-3,TRBV7-3,CASSLTSGGADTQYF,TGTGCCAGCAGCTTAACTAGCGGGGGCGCAGATACGCAGTATTTT
.,.,TRBJ1-4,TRBV6-6,CASSYGPREKLFF,TGTGCCAGCAGTTACGGTCCGAGAGAAAAACTGTTTTTT
.,.,TRBJ1-3,TRBV9,CASSVGTGITGNTIYF,TGTGCCAGCAGCGTTGGCACAGGAATCACTGGAAACACCATATATTTT
TRBD2,.,TRBJ2-5,TRBV19,CASSTGLAGDHQETQYF,TGTGCCAGTAGTACCGGACTAGCGGGGGATCACCAAGAGACCCAGTACTTC
.,.,TRBJ2-1,TRBV15,CATSSSKGGGRGYEQFF,TGTGCCACCAGCAGCTCCAAAGGGGGGGGCCGGGGGTATGAGCAGTTCTTC
.,.,TRBJ2-1,TRBV4-3,CASSQDRVNEQFF,TGCGCCAGCAGCCAAGATCGGGTCAATGAGCAGTTCTTC
TRBD1,.,TRBJ2-7,TRBV7-2,CASSSFRQGIYEQYF,TGTGCCAGCAGCTCCTTCCGACAGGGGATCTACGAGCAGTACTTC
TRBD1,.,TRBJ1-1,TRBV4-3,CASTTGDSEAFF,TGCGCCAGCACCACAGGGGACTCTGAAGCTTTCTTT
.,.,TRBJ1-2,TRBV2,CASSEESGEIYGYTF,TGTGCCAGCAGTGAAGAATCGGGGGAGATTTATGGCTACACCTTC
TRBD1,once,TRBJ2-1,TRBV19,CASSIDLGQGANEQFF,TGTGCCAGTAGTATAGATCTGGGACAGGGGGCCAATGAGCAGTTCTTC
.,.,TRBJ2-2,TRBV18,CASSPTGLSHTGELFF,TGTGCCAGCTCACCAACAGGGTTGTCCCACACCGGGGAGCTGTTTTTT
.,.,TRBJ2-7,TRBV6-1,CASSPRRGRAYEQYF,TGTGCCAGCAGTCCCCGAAGGGGCAGGGCCTACGAGCAGTACTTC
.,few,TRBJ1-3,TRBV29-1,CSVRQAPNTIYF,TGCAGCGTCCGACAGGCACCGAACACCATATATTTT
TRBD2,.,TRBJ2-1,TRBV29-1,CSTGLAGAEQFF,TGCAGCACGGGACTAGCGGGAGCTGAGCAGTTCTTC
TRBD1,.,TRBJ1-1,TRBV29-1,CSVDGVDRGIGAFF,TGCAGCGTTGATGGGGTGGACAGGGGGATTGGAGCTTTCTTT
.,few,TRBJ1-2,TRBV30,CAWKRGPNYGYTF,TGTGCCTGGAAAAGGGGTCCAAACTATGGCTACACCTTC
.,.,TRBJ1-1,TRBV6-5,CASSYSLGANTEAFF,TGTGCCAGCAGTTACTCTCTGGGCGCGAACACTGAAGCTTTCTTT
.,.,TRBJ2-2,TRBV6-4,CASSDLSRGRSGELFF,TGTGCCAGCAGTGACCTCAGCAGGGGCAGATCCGGGGAGCTGTTTTTT
TRBD1,.,TRBJ1-1,TRBV19,CASSSQDRSNTEAFF,TGTGCCAGTAGTTCCCAGGACAGGTCCAACACTGAAGCTTTCTTT
.,.,TRBJ2-1,TRBV30,CAWSVFPKKTGEQFF,TGTGCCTGGAGTGTATTCCCTAAGAAAACGGGAGAGCAGTTCTTC
TRBD2,.,TRBJ2-3,TRBV7-2,CASSLARLAGGTDTQYF,TGTGCCAGCAGCTTAGCCCGACTAGCGGGGGGCACAGATACGCAGTATTTT
TRBD1,.,TRBJ1-6,TRBV19,CASSMGTGGYSPLHF,TGTGCCAGTAGTATGGGGACAGGGGGCTATTCACCCCTCCACTTT
TRBD2,few,TRBJ2-1,TRBV2,CASNPGRGDEQFF,TGTGCCAGCAACCCAGGGAGGGGAGACGAGCAGTTCTTC
TRBD1,.,TRBJ2-3,TRBV5-1,CASSLGQGASTDTQYF,TGCGCCAGCAGCTTGGGACAGGGGGCTAGCACAGATACGCAGTATTTT
TRBD2,few,TRBJ2-7,TRBV10-3,CAISRSGNGYEQYF,TGTGCCATCAGCCGTAGCGGGAATGGATACGAGCAGTACTTC
TRBD2,.,TRBJ2-3,TRBV7-9,CASSLLAGGTDTQYF,TGTGCCAGCAGCCTTCTAGCGGGGGGCACAGATACGCAGTATTTT
.,.,TRBJ1-2,TRBV7-9,CASSLSLTANYGYTF,TGTGCCAGCAGCTTATCGTTAACAGCCAACTATGGCTACACCTTC
.,.,TRBJ2-7,TRBV6-1,CASTGGYEQYF,TGTGCCAGCACTGGCGGCTACGAGCAGTACTTC
TRBD1,.,TRBJ1-4,TRBV15,CATSSGTDPRDEKLFF,TGTGCCACCAGCAGTGGGACAGACCCTCGGGATGAAAAACTGTTTTTT
.,.,TRBJ2-7,TRBV4-1,CASSHPGQGYEQYF,TGCGCCAGCAGCCACCCAGGCCAGGGGTACGAGCAGTACTTC
.,.,TRBJ2-7,TRBV5-4,CASSLQGSYEQYF,TGTGCCAGCAGCTTACAGGGCTCCTACGAGCAGTACTTC
.,once,TRBJ1-5,TRBV5-1,CASSLGDTEDQPQHF,TGCGCCAGCAGCTTAGGGGATACAGAGGATCAGCCCCAGCATTTT
TRBD2,.,TRBJ2-1,TRBV5-1,CASSPLGGVYNEQFF,TGCGCCAGCAGCCCGCTGGGGGGGGTGTACAATGAGCAGTTCTTC
TRBD2,.,TRBJ2-3,TRBV4-3,CASGTSPGADTQYF,TGCGCCAGCGGGACTAGCCCGGGGGCAGATACGCAGTATTTT
TRBD1,.,TRBJ2-7,TRBV25-1,CASSGGPGTGGEQYF,TGTGCCAGCAGTGGCGGGCCCGGGACAGGGGGGGAGCAGTACTTC
.,.,TRBJ2-2,TRBV19,CASSIVGVVGAGELFF,TGTGCCAGTAGTATAGTAGGAGTGGTAGGGGCCGGGGAGCTGTTTTTT
TRBD1,.,TRBJ2-1,TRBV15,CATSGYPTGTNEQFF,TGTGCCACCAGCGGCTACCCGACAGGGACCAATGAGCAGTTCTTC
.,few,TRBJ2-7,TRBV30,CAWSGLSGGQSAYEQYF,TGTGCCTGGAGTGGCCTTTCCGGAGGGCAGTCGGCATACGAGCAGTACTTC
.,.,TRBJ2-1,TRBV7-9,CASSLDTGVSSYNEQFF,TGTGCCAGCAGCTTAGATACGGGGGTAAGCTCCTACAATGAGCAGTTCTTC
.,.,TRBJ1-1,TRBV7-9,CASSFGGSPNTEAFF,TGTGCCAGCAGCTTTGGGGGGTCCCCGAACACTGAAGCTTTCTTT